Listed below are T cell receptor beta chains from one sample, sequenced in a study of read filtering for tumor transcriptome and immune sequencing. TCRdb itself ran the reads through MiXCR, one entry per CDR3 protein. This sample has about 130,000 distinct CDR3 sequences; 10% to 15% occur once, and the top ten carry 9.5% to 12%. Sequenced input: a population of CD138-negative cells sorted from bone marrow. These TCRs come from a donor at least 40 years old with multiple myeloma. Both conserved end residues are part of each CDR3. Each record gives: J gene, V gene, clone size, D gene, CDR3 protein, CDR3 DNA. The D gene is left open where the match is weak. Expanded clones get a size class; other rows say once, few or many, or leave the size out.

>TRBJ2-1|TRBV5-1|medium-sized|TRBD2
CASSLISWLAGGVVPNEQFF
TGCGCCAGCAGCTTGATATCTTGGCTAGCGGGGGGCGTGGTCCCCAATGAGCAGTTCTTC
>TRBJ2-5|TRBV7-2|many|TRBD2
CASSLSGGAIETQYF
TGTGCCAGCAGCCTCAGCGGGGGGGCGATAGAGACCCAGTACTTC
>TRBJ2-1|TRBV2|.|.
CATRASELFNEQFF
TGTGCCACTCGGGCCTCGGAACTTTTCAATGAGCAGTTCTTC
>TRBJ1-1|TRBV6-4|.|.
CASSDSAENTEAFF
TGTGCCAGCAGTGACTCTGCCGAGAACACTGAAGCTTTCTTT
>TRBJ2-1|TRBV29-1|many|TRBD2
CSVELAANEQFF
TGCAGCGTTGAACTAGCGGCCAATGAGCAGTTCTTC
>TRBJ2-1|TRBV20-1|many|.
CSAIHRRGFLDEQSF
TGCAGTGCCATCCACAGGAGGGGGTTTTTGGATGAGCAGTCCTTC
>TRBJ1-2|TRBV7-9|many|.
CASSFSQLFGYTF
TGTGCCAGCAGCTTTAGCCAGTTGTTCGGCTACACCTTC
>TRBJ2-3|TRBV20-1|many|.
CSAREVGDTQYF
TGCAGTGCGAGAGAAGTTGGAGATACGCAGTATTTT
>TRBJ2-7|TRBV20-1|many|TRBD1
CSAEGGQASYEQYF
TGCAGTGCAGAAGGGGGACAGGCATCCTACGAGCAGTACTTC
>TRBJ1-4|TRBV5-6|many|TRBD1
CASSSTGGAGNEKLFF
TGTGCCAGCAGCTCTACAGGGGGCGCGGGTAATGAAAAACTGTTTTTT
>TRBJ2-7|TRBV11-2|many|TRBD2
CASSQTSGNFYEQYF
TGTGCCAGCAGCCAGACTAGCGGGAATTTCTACGAGCAGTACTTC
>TRBJ2-5|TRBV7-2|many|TRBD1
CASSLDRGQETQYF
TGTGCCAGCAGCTTGGACAGGGGGCAAGAGACCCAGTACTTC
>TRBJ2-5|TRBV7-2|.|TRBD1
CASGLRAGGAETQYF
TGTGCCAGCGGCTTAAGGGCAGGGGGCGCGGAGACCCAGTACTTC
>TRBJ2-5|TRBV20-1|many|TRBD1
CSARNPETGGGETQYF
TGCAGTGCTAGGAACCCGGAGACAGGGGGAGGAGAGACCCAGTACTTC
>TRBJ1-5|TRBV20-1|many|TRBD1
CSARDRTFSNQPQHF
TGCAGTGCTCGGGACAGGACGTTTAGCAATCAGCCCCAGCATTTT
>TRBJ1-1|TRBV29-1|many|.
CCLIRPSDAEAFF
TGCTGCCTGATTAGGCCATCAGACGCTGAAGCTTTCTTT
>TRBJ2-7|TRBV7-9|many|TRBD2
CASSLEGGSSYEQYF
TGTGCCAGCAGCTTAGAGGGCGGGAGCTCCTACGAGCAGTACTTC
>TRBJ1-3|TRBV6-5|once|.
CASSLRDRSGNTIYF
TGTGCCAGCAGCCTCAGAGACCGCTCTGGAAACACCATATATTTT
>TRBJ2-3|TRBV2|few|.
CASSEGPAGGTQYF
TGTGCCAGCAGTGAAGGGCCAGCCGGAGGTACGCAGTATTTT
>TRBJ2-1|TRBV29-1|.|TRBD2
CSVERGGGALDEQFF
TGCAGCGTTGAAAGGGGCGGGGGGGCCCTCGATGAGCAGTTCTTC
>TRBJ2-3|TRBV6-6|.|.
CASSEFGRLTDTQYF
TGTGCCAGCAGTGAATTTGGACGCCTTACAGATACGCAGTATTTT
>TRBJ1-1|TRBV11-2|many|.
CASSTTAMNTEAFF
TGTGCCAGCAGCACTACCGCGATGAACACTGAAGCTTTCTTT
>TRBJ2-1|TRBV6-2/TRBV6-3|many|.
CASSYAESYNEQFF
TGTGCCAGCAGTTACGCCGAATCCTACAATGAGCAGTTCTTC
>TRBJ1-1|TRBV18|many|.
CASSPQGNTEAFF
TGTGCCAGCAGCCCCCAGGGAAACACTGAAGCTTTCTTT
>TRBJ2-1|TRBV7-2|many|.
CASSLGPHNEQFF
TGTGCCAGCAGCTTGGGACCACACAATGAGCAGTTCTTC
>TRBJ2-5|TRBV6-1|many|TRBD1
CASSGGRGQETQYF
TGTGCCAGCAGTGGGGGCAGGGGGCAAGAGACCCAGTACTTC
>TRBJ1-1|TRBV20-1|many|TRBD1
CSARGQGGLNTEAFF
TGCAGTGCTAGGGGACAGGGAGGGCTGAACACTGAAGCTTTCTTT
>TRBJ2-7|TRBV5-6|many|.
CASSLGGSGVNEQYF
TGTGCCAGCAGCTTGGGGGGTTCTGGGGTCAACGAGCAGTACTTC
>TRBJ1-3|TRBV29-1|.|.
CSVDSAGTSSGNTIYF
TGCAGCGTTGATAGTGCCGGGACGAGCTCTGGAAACACCATATATTTT
>TRBJ1-4|TRBV7-9|many|TRBD1
CASSMGQSGEKLFF
TGTGCCAGCAGCATGGGACAGTCGGGTGAAAAACTGTTTTTT
>TRBJ2-2|TRBV29-1|many|.
CSVSPSGYTGELFF
TGCAGCGTTTCCCCTTCAGGGTACACCGGGGAGCTGTTTTTT
>TRBJ2-3|TRBV5-1|many|TRBD2
CASSTGLAVDTQYF
TGCGCCAGCAGCACGGGACTAGCAGTAGATACGCAGTATTTT
>TRBJ1-5|TRBV2|.|TRBD1
CASSAGQGTADTQHF
TGTGCCAGCAGTGCGGGACAGGGGACGGCAGATACGCAGCATTTT
>TRBJ2-7|TRBV11-2|few|.
CASSQDEVYEQYF
TGTGCCAGCAGCCAAGACGAAGTCTACGAGCAGTACTTC
>TRBJ2-1|TRBV5-5|many|.
CASSPRSDSYNEQFF
TGTGCCAGCAGCCCCCGGAGTGACAGCTACAATGAGCAGTTCTTC
>TRBJ1-2|TRBV19|many|.
CASSMSQLYGYTF
TGTGCCAGTAGTATGAGTCAGCTCTATGGCTACACCTTC
>TRBJ2-1|TRBV20-1|many|.
CSASGMSSYNEQFF
TGCAGTGCTAGCGGGATGAGCTCCTACAATGAGCAGTTCTTC
>TRBJ2-2|TRBV4-2|.|.
CASSQDTRANTGELFF
TGTGCCAGCAGCCAAGACACGCGAGCGAACACCGGGGAGCTGTTTTTT
>TRBJ2-2|TRBV3-1|.|.
CASSQVFGTGELFF
TGTGCCAGCAGCCAAGTTTTCGGCACCGGGGAGCTGTTTTTT
>TRBJ2-3|TRBV28|many|.
CASSLFGTQGTQYF
TGTGCCAGCAGTTTATTTGGGACCCAGGGTACGCAGTATTTT